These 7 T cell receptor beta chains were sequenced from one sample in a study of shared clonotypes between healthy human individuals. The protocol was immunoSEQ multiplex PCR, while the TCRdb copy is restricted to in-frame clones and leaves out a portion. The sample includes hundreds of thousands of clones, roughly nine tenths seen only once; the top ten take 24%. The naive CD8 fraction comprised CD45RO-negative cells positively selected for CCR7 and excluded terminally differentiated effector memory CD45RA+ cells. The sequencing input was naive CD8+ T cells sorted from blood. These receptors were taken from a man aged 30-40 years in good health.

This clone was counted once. This chain's CDR3 is CASSERGGYSNQPQHF. The CDR3 DNA is TGTGCCAGCAGTGAAAGGGGCGGGTATAGCAATCAGCCCCAGCATTTT. V gene TRBV6-1 combines with J gene TRBJ1-5, with a possible D match to TRBD1 (5 bases). The CDR3 extends over 16 amino acids. CDR1 MNHNS and CDR2 SASEGT come from the germline V gene. V was clipped by 2 bases and J by 0 bases, with 11 bases between them.

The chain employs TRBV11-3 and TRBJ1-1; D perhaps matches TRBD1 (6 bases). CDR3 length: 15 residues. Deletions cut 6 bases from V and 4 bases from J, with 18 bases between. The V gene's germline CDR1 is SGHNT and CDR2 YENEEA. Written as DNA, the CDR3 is TGTGCCAGCAGTCCTAGAGGGGGTACGGGCACTGAAGCTTTCTTT. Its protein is CASSPRGGTGTEAFF.

CDR3 amino acids: CSAPGLPEQYF. The CDR3 nucleotides are TGCAGTGCCCCGGGACTTCCGGAGCAGTACTTC. The chain employs TRBV20-1 and TRBJ2-7; maybe TRBD2 (6 bases). The CDR3 loop spans 11 amino acids. From germline, CDR1 is DFQATT and CDR2 SNEGSKA (reference sequence). Trimming cost V 6 bases and J 7 bases, with 13 bases left between them.

The CDR3 reads CASSLGQGNEQFF. DNA for the CDR3: TGTGCCAGCAGCCTCGGACAGGGCAATGAGCAGTTCTTC. The chain recombines TRBV13 with TRBJ2-1, with 8 bases matching TRBD1. The germline V gene encodes CDR1 PRHDT and CDR2 FYEKMQ (reference sequence). The CDR3 spans 13 residues. V shed 5 bases and J 6 bases; nucleotides not matched to a gene: 3.

The CDR3 DNA is TGCGCCAGCAGCCAAGATGGGGGGGGAAACAATGAGCAGTTCTTC. This encodes CASSQDGGGNNEQFF. The gene calls are TRBV4-1 and TRBJ2-1; 7 bases fit TRBD2. The CDR3 is made up of 15 amino acids. Germline V gene data show CDR1 as MGHRA and CDR2 as YSYEKL. V was clipped by 0 bases and J by 5 bases; unmatched bases: 4.

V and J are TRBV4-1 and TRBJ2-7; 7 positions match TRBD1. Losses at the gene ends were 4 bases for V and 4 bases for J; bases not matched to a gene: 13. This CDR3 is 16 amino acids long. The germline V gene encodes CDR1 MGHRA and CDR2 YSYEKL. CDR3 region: CASSPWFTGQKYEQYF. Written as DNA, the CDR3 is TGCGCCAGCAGCCCCTGGTTTACGGGACAGAAATACGAGCAGTACTTC.

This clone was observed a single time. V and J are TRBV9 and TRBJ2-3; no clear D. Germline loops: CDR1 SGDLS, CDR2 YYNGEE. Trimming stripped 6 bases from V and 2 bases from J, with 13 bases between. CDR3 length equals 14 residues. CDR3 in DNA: TGTGCCAGCAATGACGGGCGGATCACAGATACGCAGTATTTT. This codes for CASNDGRITDTQYF.